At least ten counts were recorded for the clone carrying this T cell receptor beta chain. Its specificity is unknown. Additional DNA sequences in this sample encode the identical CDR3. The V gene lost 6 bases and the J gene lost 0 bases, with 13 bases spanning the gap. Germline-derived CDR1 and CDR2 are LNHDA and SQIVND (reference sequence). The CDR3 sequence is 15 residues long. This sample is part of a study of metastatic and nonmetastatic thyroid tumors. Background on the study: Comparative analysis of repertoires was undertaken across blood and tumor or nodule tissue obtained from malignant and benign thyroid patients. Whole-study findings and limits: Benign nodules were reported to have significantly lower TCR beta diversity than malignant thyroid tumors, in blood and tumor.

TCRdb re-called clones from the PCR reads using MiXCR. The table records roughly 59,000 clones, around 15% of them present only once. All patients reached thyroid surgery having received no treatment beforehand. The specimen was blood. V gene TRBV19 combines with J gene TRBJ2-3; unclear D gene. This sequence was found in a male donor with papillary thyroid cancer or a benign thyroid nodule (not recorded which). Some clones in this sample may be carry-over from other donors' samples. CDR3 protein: CASSSGQVSTDTQYF. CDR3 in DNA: TGTGCCAGTAGCAGTGGGCAGGTGAGCACAGATACGCAGTATTTT.